This entry describes one T cell receptor beta chain. What it recognizes is unknown. The data were obtained in a study of T cells after yellow fever vaccination. General observations from the study: In FACS-sorted repertoires, abundant clonotypes from the bulk population could appear as contaminants. Most primary-vaccination clones reappeared after the booster (about 97% CD4, about 88% CD8).

Template switching by 5'RACE produced TCR cDNA, adding a universal primer site and UMIs. MiXCR was run by TCRdb on the 5' RACE reads, yielding one entry per CDR3 protein. This sample yields 450,000 to 650,000 distinct CDR3 sequences, of which about 13% are seen a single time; around an eighth belongs to the top ten. Trimming took 5 bases from V and 2 from J, leaving 23 bases between them. Per germline, CDR1 SGHRS and CDR2 YFSETQ. CDR3 size: 18 residues. The sequence was collected from a man aged 25 to 40 who received the YFV17D yellow fever vaccine. The input for sequencing was PBMCs, taken on the day of the yellow fever booster vaccination. The chain is built from TRBV5-1 and TRBJ2-1; D remains ambiguous. The CDR3 DNA follows: TGCGCCAGCAGAAGATTCAGACGGTCCCCCAAAACCTACAATGAGCAGTTCTTC. Protein: CASRRFRRSPKTYNEQFF.